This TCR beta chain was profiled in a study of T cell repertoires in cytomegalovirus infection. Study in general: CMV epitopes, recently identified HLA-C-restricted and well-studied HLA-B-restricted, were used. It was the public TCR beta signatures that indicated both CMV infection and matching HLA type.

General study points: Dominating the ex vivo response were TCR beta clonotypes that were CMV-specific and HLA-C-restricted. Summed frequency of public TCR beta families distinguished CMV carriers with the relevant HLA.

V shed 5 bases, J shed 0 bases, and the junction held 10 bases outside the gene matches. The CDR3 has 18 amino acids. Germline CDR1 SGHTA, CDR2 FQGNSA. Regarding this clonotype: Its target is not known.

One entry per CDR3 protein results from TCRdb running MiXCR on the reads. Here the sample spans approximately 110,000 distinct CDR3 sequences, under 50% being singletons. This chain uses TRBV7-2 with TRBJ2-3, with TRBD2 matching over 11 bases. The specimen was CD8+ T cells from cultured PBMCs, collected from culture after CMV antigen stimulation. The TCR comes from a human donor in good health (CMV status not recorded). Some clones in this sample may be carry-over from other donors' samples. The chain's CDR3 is CASSPTSGVLPSTDTQYF. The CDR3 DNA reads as TGTGCCAGCAGCCCGACTAGCGGGGTTCTCCCCAGCACAGATACGCAGTATTTT.